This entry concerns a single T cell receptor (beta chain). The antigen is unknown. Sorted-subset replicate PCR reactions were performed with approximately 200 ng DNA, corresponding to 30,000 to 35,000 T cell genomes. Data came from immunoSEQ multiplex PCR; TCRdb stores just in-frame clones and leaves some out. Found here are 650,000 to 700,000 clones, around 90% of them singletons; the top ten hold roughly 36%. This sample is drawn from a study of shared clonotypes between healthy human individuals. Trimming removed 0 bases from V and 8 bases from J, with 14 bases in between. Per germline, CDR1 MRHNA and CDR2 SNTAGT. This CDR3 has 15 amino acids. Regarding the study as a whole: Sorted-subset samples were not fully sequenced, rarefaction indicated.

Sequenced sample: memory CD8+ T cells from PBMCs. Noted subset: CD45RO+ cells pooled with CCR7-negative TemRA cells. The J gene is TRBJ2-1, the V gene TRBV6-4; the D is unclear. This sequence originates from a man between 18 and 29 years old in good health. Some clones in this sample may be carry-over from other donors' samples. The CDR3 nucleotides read TGTGCCAGCAGTGACTCGAGTCGGCTAGACGATGAGCAGTTCTTC. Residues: CASSDSSRLDDEQFF.